The rows below give T cell receptor beta chains drawn from one sample of a study of cytomegalovirus exposure and HLA in healthy donors. Repertoires were generated with immunoSEQ multiplex PCR, while TCRdb's copy carries only in-frame clones and drops some. The top ten clones hold 2% to 2.5% of a sample with approximately 150,000 clones, about two thirds of them seen once. Sequencing was carried out using PBMCs. The source is a human donor in good health. CDR3s include the opening cysteine and the closing phenylalanine or tryptophan. D genes are given only for firm matches. Clone size, where shown, is once, few, many, or a class for clones that have expanded.

>TRBJ1-6|TRBD1|.|TRBV27
CASSTDRGLSNSPLHF
TGTGCCAGCAGTACGGACAGGGGATTGAGTAATTCACCCCTCCACTTT
>TRBJ2-2|TRBD1|few|TRBV6-5
CASSRQGNGGELFF
TGTGCCAGCAGCAGACAGGGTAACGGCGGGGAGCTGTTTTTT
>TRBJ2-4|TRBD2|.|TRBV5-4
CASSEAGGRSKNIQYF
TGTGCCAGCAGCGAAGCGGGGGGGCGGTCCAAAAACATTCAGTACTTC
>TRBJ1-4|.|.|TRBV29-1
CSVEGGTLEEKLFF
TGCAGCGTTGAGGGGGGGACCCTGGAGGAAAAACTGTTTTTT
>TRBJ1-1|.|.|TRBV19
CASSGIRGTEAFF
TGTGCCAGTAGTGGGATTCGGGGCACTGAAGCTTTCTTT
>TRBJ1-1|TRBD1|.|TRBV5-6
CASSSIDRETEAFF
TGTGCCAGCAGCTCCATCGACAGGGAGACTGAAGCTTTCTTT
>TRBJ2-5|.|.|TRBV7-8
CASSPRPRGETQYF
TGTGCCAGCAGCCCTCGACCTAGGGGGGAGACCCAGTACTTC
>TRBJ1-2|TRBD1|once|TRBV5-4
CASSLWTGLYGYTF
TGTGCCAGCAGCTTATGGACAGGACTCTATGGCTACACCTTC
>TRBJ2-4|TRBD1|.|TRBV7-8
CASSTPQQGEMAKNIQYF
TGTGCCAGCAGCACGCCGCAACAGGGGGAGATGGCCAAAAACATTCAGTACTTC
>TRBJ1-4|.|.|TRBV27
CASSLFSGEKLFF
TGTGCCAGCAGTTTATTTTCTGGCGAAAAACTGTTTTTT
>TRBJ2-7|TRBD2|.|TRBV7-7
CASSPELGAGGLYEQYF
TGTGCTAGCAGCCCAGAACTAGGAGCGGGGGGTCTCTACGAGCAGTACTTC
>TRBJ1-6|.|.|TRBV5-1
CASSLEGREAPLHF
TGCGCCAGCAGCTTGGAGGGCAGGGAGGCACCCCTCCACTTT
>TRBJ2-5|.|.|TRBV14
CASSQVPETQYF
TGTGCCAGCAGCCAAGTTCCGGAGACCCAGTACTTC
>TRBJ1-3|TRBD1|.|TRBV27
CASSPMTGVGNTIYF
TGTGCCAGCAGTCCAATGACAGGGGTGGGAAACACCATATATTTT
>TRBJ1-2|.|.|TRBV4-1
CASSQDRDYGYTF
TGCGCCAGCAGCCAAGACAGGGACTATGGCTACACCTTC
>TRBJ1-1|TRBD1|.|TRBV19
CASSGNRGRTQNTEAFF
TGTGCCAGTAGTGGTAACAGGGGGCGAACCCAGAACACTGAAGCTTTCTTT
>TRBJ1-2|TRBD1|once|TRBV6-4
CASSDGTGLNYGYTF
TGTGCCAGCAGTGACGGGACAGGGCTTAACTATGGCTACACCTTC
>TRBJ2-7|.|.|TRBV14
CASSQGRASSDEQYF
TGTGCCAGCAGCCAAGGCAGGGCCTCTTCGGACGAGCAGTACTTC
>TRBJ1-1|.|.|TRBV18
CASSPMPGEAFF
TGTGCCAGCTCACCAATGCCGGGTGAAGCTTTCTTT
>TRBJ1-2|TRBD1|.|TRBV9
CASSPSPGQGYGYTF
TGTGCCAGCAGCCCTAGCCCGGGACAGGGGTATGGCTACACCTTC
>TRBJ2-1|TRBD2|.|TRBV7-9
CASSLSLAGAWDNEQFF
TGTGCCAGCAGCTTAAGCCTAGCGGGGGCCTGGGACAATGAGCAGTTCTTC
>TRBJ1-1|.|once|TRBV6-5
CASSYSLWNTEAFF
TGTGCCAGCAGTTACTCCTTGTGGAACACTGAAGCTTTCTTT
>TRBJ1-2|.|.|TRBV7-9
CASSHRQQTNYGYTF
TGTGCCAGCAGCCACAGACAGCAAACTAACTATGGCTACACCTTC
>TRBJ1-1|.|few|TRBV7-9
CASSTLSAQMNTEAFF
TGTGCCAGCAGCACCTTATCAGCGCAAATGAACACTGAAGCTTTCTTT
>TRBJ1-2|.|.|TRBV4-1
CASSHERPDGYTF
TGCGCCAGCAGCCACGAGCGACCGGATGGCTACACCTTC
>TRBJ1-4|TRBD1|.|TRBV6-1
CASSVSTGDVEKLFF
TGTGCCAGCAGTGTCTCGACAGGGGACGTTGAAAAACTGTTTTTT
>TRBJ2-5|TRBD1|once|TRBV5-4
CASSLDQGARETQYF
TGTGCCAGCAGCTTGGACCAGGGGGCCCGAGAGACCCAGTACTTC
>TRBJ1-4|TRBD1|many|TRBV6-4
CASSDGTGNEKLFF
TGTGCCAGCAGTGATGGGACAGGGAATGAAAAACTGTTTTTT
>TRBJ2-2|TRBD1|.|TRBV4-1
CASSQGILRQGRNTGELFF
TGCGCCAGCAGCCAAGGAATTCTGCGACAGGGGAGAAACACCGGGGAGCTGTTTTTT
>TRBJ2-4|.|.|TRBV7-2
CASSLGGIQYF
TGTGCCAGCAGCTTAGGAGGCATTCAGTACTTC
>TRBJ1-4|.|few|TRBV2
CASSRDRTSFGNEKLFF
TGTGCCAGCAGTAGAGACAGGACGTCGTTCGGTAATGAAAAACTGTTTTTT
>TRBJ2-7|.|few|TRBV7-9
CASSFPTGDEQYF
TGTGCCAGCAGCTTCCCTACCGGAGACGAGCAGTACTTC
>TRBJ2-1|TRBD2|.|TRBV13
CASTTGLAGDNEQFF
TGTGCCAGCACCACGGGACTAGCGGGGGACAATGAGCAGTTCTTC
>TRBJ1-4|TRBD1|.|TRBV5-5
CASSPTGTGSEKLFF
TGTGCCAGCAGTCCGACCGGGACAGGGTCTGAAAAACTGTTTTTT
>TRBJ1-6|.|few|TRBV9
CASSRGQSSYNSPLHF
TGTGCCAGCAGCAGGGGCCAGAGCTCCTATAATTCACCCCTCCACTTT
>TRBJ2-3|TRBD2|.|TRBV9
CASSVAGLAGADTQYF
TGTGCCAGCAGCGTAGCTGGACTAGCGGGGGCAGATACGCAGTATTTT
>TRBJ2-7|.|.|TRBV11-1
CASSLDGESFSYEQYF
TGTGCCAGCAGCTTAGACGGTGAGAGCTTCTCCTACGAGCAGTACTTC
>TRBJ1-2|.|few|TRBV2
CASSGPVGYGYTF
TGTGCCAGCAGTGGGCCCGTCGGGTATGGCTACACCTTC
>TRBJ2-5|.|few|TRBV18
CASSPLGVGETQYF
TGTGCCAGCTCACCACTAGGGGTAGGGGAGACCCAGTACTTC
>TRBJ2-2|TRBD2|.|TRBV5-1
CASSPFSGGTGELFF
TGCGCCAGCAGCCCGTTCAGCGGGGGAACGGGGGAGCTGTTTTTT
>TRBJ2-1|TRBD2|.|TRBV19
CASSIDSGGAYNEQFF
TGTGCCAGTAGTATAGACAGCGGGGGGGCCTACAATGAGCAGTTCTTC
>TRBJ2-7|TRBD1|once|TRBV29-1
CSVHRGYEQYF
TGCAGCGTCCACAGGGGTTACGAGCAGTACTTC
>TRBJ2-7|TRBD2|few|TRBV6-1
CASSRLAGDSYEQYF
TGTGCCAGCAGCCGACTAGCGGGGGACTCCTACGAGCAGTACTTC
>TRBJ1-1|.|.|TRBV5-5
CASSLGTAPSAEAFF
TGTGCCAGCAGCTTGGGGACAGCGCCGAGCGCTGAAGCTTTCTTT
>TRBJ1-2|.|few|TRBV6-1
CASSVTGLPNYGYTF
TGTGCCAGCAGTGTAACAGGGTTACCCAACTATGGCTACACCTTC
>TRBJ1-4|.|.|TRBV5-1
CASSVYAGEGEKLFF
TGCGCCAGCAGCGTATACGCAGGGGAGGGAGAAAAACTGTTTTTT
>TRBJ2-1|TRBD1|.|TRBV11-2
CASSFGQDTYNEQFF
TGTGCCAGCAGCTTCGGACAGGATACGTACAATGAGCAGTTCTTC
>TRBJ1-1|.|once|TRBV6-5
CASSYSVAGEAFF
TGTGCCAGCAGTTACTCAGTGGCGGGTGAAGCTTTCTTT
>TRBJ2-7|.|.|TRBV5-6
CASSFITRASHEQYF
TGTGCCAGCAGCTTTATCACTAGGGCGTCTCACGAGCAGTACTTC
>TRBJ2-1|TRBD2|.|TRBV4-1
CASSQEPAGGLNEQFF
TGCGCCAGCAGCCAAGAGCCAGCGGGGGGCCTAAATGAGCAGTTCTTC
>TRBJ2-3|TRBD2|.|TRBV5-4
CASSTGLAGGSTDTQYF
TGTGCCAGCAGCACCGGACTAGCGGGGGGCAGCACAGATACGCAGTATTTT
>TRBJ2-3|TRBD1|few|TRBV5-5
CASSFAWDRGADTQYF
TGTGCCAGCAGCTTTGCATGGGACAGGGGGGCAGATACGCAGTATTTT
>TRBJ2-3|TRBD2|.|TRBV7-2
CASSVGGDSDTQYF
TGTGCCAGCAGCGTTGGGGGGGACTCAGATACGCAGTATTTT
>TRBJ2-3|.|.|TRBV19
CASSIRGSYTDTQYF
TGTGCCAGTAGTATAAGGGGGTCCTACACAGATACGCAGTATTTT
>TRBJ2-2|.|once|TRBV10-3
CAISRTDLTNTGELFF
TGTGCCATCAGCCGGACTGACTTAACGAACACCGGGGAGCTGTTTTTT
>TRBJ1-4|.|.|TRBV19
CASSNEEVNEEKLFF
TGTGCCAGTAGTAATGAGGAGGTTAACGAGGAAAAACTGTTTTTT